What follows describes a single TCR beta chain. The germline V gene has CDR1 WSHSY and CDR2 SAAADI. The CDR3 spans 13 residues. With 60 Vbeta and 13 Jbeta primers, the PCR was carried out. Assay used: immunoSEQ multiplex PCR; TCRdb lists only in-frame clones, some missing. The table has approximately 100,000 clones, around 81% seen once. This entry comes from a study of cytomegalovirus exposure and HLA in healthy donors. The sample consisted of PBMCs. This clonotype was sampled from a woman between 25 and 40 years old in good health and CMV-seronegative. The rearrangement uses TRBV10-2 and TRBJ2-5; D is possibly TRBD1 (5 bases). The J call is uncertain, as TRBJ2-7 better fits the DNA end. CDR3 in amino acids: CASRPRAPGEQYF. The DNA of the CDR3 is TGCGCCAGCAGACCCAGGGCCCCTGGCGAGCAGTACTTC.